In its sample, the clone carrying this TCR beta chain was seen once. What it binds is unknown. Germline V lookup: CDR1 SEHNR, CDR2 FQNEAQ (reference sequence). J was trimmed by 11 bases and V by 4 bases; bases with no gene match: 9. This CDR3 comprises 13 residues. This entry is derived from a study of cytomegalovirus exposure and HLA in healthy donors. Broader study findings: Listed as cytomegalovirus-associated were around 160 TCR beta chains.

Both 60 Vbeta primers and 13 Jbeta primers went into the PCR. The protocol was immunoSEQ multiplex PCR, while the TCRdb copy is restricted to in-frame clones and leaves out a portion. The sample consists of around 150,000 clones, about three fifths of them appearing once. The source material was PBMCs. The V call is TRBV7-9, the J call TRBJ2-5; TRBD2 agrees at 8 bases. The TCR comes from a woman in her fifties or sixties in good health and CMV-seropositive. Written as DNA, the CDR3 is TGTGCCAGCAGCTCGCCGGGAGGGGTGGAGCAGTACTTC. It encodes CASSSPGGVEQYF.